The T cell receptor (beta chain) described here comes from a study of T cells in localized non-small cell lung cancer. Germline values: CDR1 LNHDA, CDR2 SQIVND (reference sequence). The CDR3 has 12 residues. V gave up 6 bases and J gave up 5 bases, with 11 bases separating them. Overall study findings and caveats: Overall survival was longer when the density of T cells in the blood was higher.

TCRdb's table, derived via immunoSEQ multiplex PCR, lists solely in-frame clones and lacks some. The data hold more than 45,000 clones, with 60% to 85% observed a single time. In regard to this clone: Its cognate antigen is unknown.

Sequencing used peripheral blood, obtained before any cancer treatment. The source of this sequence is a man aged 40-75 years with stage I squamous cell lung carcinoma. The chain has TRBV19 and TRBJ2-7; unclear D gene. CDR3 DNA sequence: TGTGCCAGTAGCCTCAAGGGTCACGAGCAGTACTTC. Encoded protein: CASSLKGHEQYF. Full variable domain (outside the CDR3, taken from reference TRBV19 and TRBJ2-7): DGGITQSPKYLFRKEGQNVTLSCEQNLNHDAMYWYRQDPGQGLRLIYYSQIVNDFQKGDIAEGYSVSREKKESFPLTVTSAQKNPTAFYLCASSLKGHEQYFGPGTRLTVT.